Presented here are 21 T cell receptor beta chains from one specimen sequenced in a study of T-cell memory formation after mild COVID-19. MiXCR was run by TCRdb on the 5' RACE reads, yielding one entry per CDR3 protein. The table lists 380,000 or so distinct CDR3 sequences, about an eighth of them singletons. Sequenced: PBMCs or a T cell subset sorted from them (not recorded which). The receptors were sampled from a man aged 18-30 years who had mild COVID-19 (a few samples of this study predate the infection). Cell type and time point are not known.

The chain carries TRBV7-9 and TRBJ2-1, with 9 bases lining up with TRBD1. Germline CDR1 is SEHNR and CDR2 is FQNEAQ (reference sequence). The CDR3 has 13 amino acids. J was trimmed by 0 bases and V by 11 bases; bases with no gene match: 2. CDR3: CAGTGSSYNEQFF. CDR3 coding DNA: TGTGCCGGGACAGGGAGCTCCTACAATGAGCAGTTCTTC.

The V and J genes are TRBV11-3 and TRBJ1-1, with D perhaps matching TRBD1 (6 bases). V lost 5 bases and J 10 bases, leaving 20 bases between the germline ends. The germline CDR1 and CDR2 sequences are SGHNT and YENEEA. This CDR3 has 14 residues. The CDR3 DNA reads TGTGCCAGCAGCCTAAAGGGGGGGCGACGGGGAGCTTTCTTT. Its translation is CASSLKGGRRGAFF.

This clonotype has a handful of counts. The J gene is TRBJ1-6, the V gene TRBV6-1, with TRBD1 as a possible D gene (5 bases). From germline, CDR1 is MNHNS and CDR2 SASEGT. This CDR3 region has 14 residues. V gave up 10 bases and J gave up 8 bases, with 18 bases separating them. The CDR3 DNA follows: TGTGCCACCCTTCCCCTTTCGGGGGATTCACCCCTCCACTTT. Translated, it gives CATLPLSGDSPLHF.

The rearrangement links TRBV14 to TRBJ2-3; D is uncertain. Deletions cut 0 bases from V and 6 bases from J, with 22 bases between. The CDR3 is made up of 18 amino acids. The germline gives CDR1 SGHDN, CDR2 FVKESK. The CDR3 DNA follows: TGTGCCAGCAGCCAAGATACGCTACGGCCAGCTCTTGGGGATACGCAGTATTTT. Translating it yields CASSQDTLRPALGDTQYF.

The genes are TRBV14 and TRBJ2-1; tentative D call: TRBD1 (5 bases). Germline loops: CDR1 SGHDN, CDR2 FVKESK. Trimming stripped 3 bases from V and 7 bases from J, with 10 bases between. The length of the CDR3 is 13 residues. CDR3 coding DNA: TGTGCCAGCAGCCATCGCCAGGGAAATGAGCAGTTCTTC. Protein sequence: CASSHRQGNEQFF.

The gene calls are TRBV6-5 and TRBJ1-1; no reliable D call. The V gene lost 3 bases and the J gene lost 11 bases, with 22 bases spanning the gap. Looked up from germline, CDR1 is MNHEY and CDR2 is SVGAGI. This CDR3 region has 15 residues. The DNA of the CDR3 is TGTGCCAGCAGTTATAGGAGTTCAGGCCGAAAGGTGGCTTTCTTT. It encodes CASSYRSSGRKVAFF.

The chain recombines TRBV2 with TRBJ1-1, with TRBD1 identical over 10 bases. The germline V gene has CDR1 SNHLY and CDR2 FYNNEI. The CDR3 loop spans 15 amino acids. The ends lost 8 bases at V and 4 bases at J; junction bases unmatched: 10. DNA for the CDR3: TGTGCCAGCGGTCGAACCGACAGGGGGCCCACTGAAGCTTTCTTT. Translated: CASGRTDRGPTEAFF.

This clonotype has a handful of counts. The chain uses TRBV14 and TRBJ2-1; D is uncertain. The germline CDR1 and CDR2 sequences are SGHDN and FVKESK. This CDR3 has 13 amino acids. The V end was cut by 0 bases, the J end by 9 bases, with 9 bases between. The CDR3 region is CASSQDPGGEQFF. DNA of the CDR3: TGTGCCAGCAGCCAAGACCCGGGCGGTGAGCAGTTCTTC.

The rearrangement uses TRBV7-6 and TRBJ2-3, with 8 bases fitting TRBD2. Germline CDR1 SGHVS, CDR2 FNYEAQ. This CDR3 contains 16 residues. With V trimmed by 2 bases and J by 4 bases, 8 bases remained unmatched. The CDR3 is CASSLKGLVWPDTQYF. In DNA, the CDR3 is TGTGCCAGCAGCTTAAAGGGACTAGTTTGGCCAGATACGCAGTATTTT.

A few counts support this clonotype. The genes are TRBV4-1 and TRBJ2-7; D uncertain. V gave up 1 base and J gave up 0 bases, with 10 bases separating them. The CDR3 contains 15 residues. Per germline, CDR1 MGHRA and CDR2 YSYEKL. For the CDR3, the DNA is TGCGCCAGCAGCCAAGCCGACCAGAGCTCCTACGAGCAGTACTTC. It codes for CASSQADQSSYEQYF.

This clonotype was seen more than once but under ten times. The chain joins TRBV24-1 to TRBJ2-1; TRBD1 or TRBD2 may be the D gene (6 bases each). The V gene lost 2 bases and the J gene lost 3 bases, with 13 bases spanning the gap. The CDR3 is 16 amino acids. The germline V gene encodes CDR1 KGHDR and CDR2 SFDVKD. CDR3 DNA: TGTGCCACCAGTGATTCTACGGGGGCCCGCTACAATGAGCAGTTCTTC. Translation gives CATSDSTGARYNEQFF.

This clonotype was found many times. V gene TRBV4-2 combines with J gene TRBJ2-3; D is perhaps TRBD2 (7 bases). The ends were cut back, 0 bases at V and 5 bases at J, with 12 bases in the middle. The CDR3 extends over 15 amino acids. From germline, CDR1 is LGHNA and CDR2 YNFKEQ. Here the CDR3 reads CASSQEGGGVDTQYF. DNA of the CDR3: TGTGCCAGCAGCCAAGAAGGGGGGGGCGTAGATACGCAGTATTTT.

The chain is built from TRBV20-1 and TRBJ2-5; D possibly corresponds to TRBD2 (7 bases). In germline, CDR1 is DFQATT, CDR2 SNEGSKA (reference sequence). Trimming took off 1 base at V and 6 bases at J, with 15 bases between the two ends. The CDR3 is 14 residues long. The CDR3 DNA reads TGCAGTGCTAGAGGGGGGGGCGGTCTTCAGACCCAGTACTTC. Its protein product is CSARGGGGLQTQYF.

The rearrangement uses TRBV7-2 and TRBJ1-5; D is ambiguous. The germline gives CDR1 SGHTA, CDR2 FQGNSA. The germline V and J ends were trimmed by 2 bases and 2 bases, with 10 bases remaining between them. The CDR3 contains 15 residues. This CDR3 reads CASSLFLGGNQPQHF. The CDR3 DNA follows: TGTGCCAGCAGCTTATTCTTGGGCGGCAATCAGCCCCAGCATTTT. The whole variable domain, filled in from reference TRBV7-2 and TRBJ1-5, reads GAGVSQSPSNKVTEKGKDVELRCDPISGHTALYWYRQSLGQGLEFLIYFQGNSAPDKSGLPSDRFSAERTGGSVSTLTIQRTQQEDSAVYLCASSLFLGGNQPQHFGDGTRLSIL.

V gene TRBV6-2 or TRBV6-3 combines with J gene TRBJ2-2; weak D call: TRBD1 (6 bases). V lost 4 bases and J lost 1, with 10 bases in between. The CDR3 has 15 amino acids. The germline gives CDR1 MNHEY, CDR2 SVGEGT. CDR3 sequence (DNA): TGTGCCAGCAGTTCCAGGACAGAGAACACCGGGGAGCTGTTTTTT. As protein: CASSSRTENTGELFF.

The chain is built from TRBV4-1 and TRBJ2-7; TRBD1 matches at 8 bases. Germline CDR1 and CDR2: MGHRA and YSYEKL. This CDR3 is built from 15 residues. The V gene end was trimmed by 4 bases and the J gene end by 2 bases; junction bases not matched to a gene: 7. The DNA of the CDR3 is TGCGCCAGCAGCCCCCGGGACAGGCCGACCTACGAGCAGTACTTC. Translation gives CASSPRDRPTYEQYF.

The chain links TRBV3-1 to TRBJ2-2; the match to TRBD2 covers 12 bases. Trimming at V came to 1 base and at J to 4 bases, leaving 4 bases not matched to a gene. The CDR3 spans 17 residues. Germline V gene lookup returns CDR1 LGHDT and CDR2 YNNKEL (reference sequence). CDR3 loop: CASSQGLAGAVTGELFF. The CDR3 region has the DNA TGTGCCAGCAGCCAAGGACTAGCGGGGGCCGTCACCGGGGAGCTGTTTTTT.

This clonotype was observed a handful of times. The chain is built from TRBV11-3 and TRBJ2-1, with a possible D match to TRBD1 (6 bases). Germline CDR1 SGHNT, CDR2 YENEEA. This CDR3 comprises 15 residues. V shed 5 bases and J shed 5 bases, with 16 bases lying between them. The CDR3 here is CASSPGQGSHNEQFF. CDR3 nucleotide sequence: TGTGCCAGCAGCCCAGGGCAGGGGTCCCACAATGAGCAGTTCTTC.

The V and J genes are TRBV4-1 and TRBJ2-3, with 9 bases fitting TRBD2. Germline V gene data show CDR1 as MGHRA and CDR2 as YSYEKL. CDR3 size: 16 residues. With V trimmed by 1 base and J by 1 base, 3 bases remained unmatched. CDR3 amino acids: CASSQAAGGRTDTQYF. The CDR3 DNA reads TGCGCCAGCAGCCAAGCGGCGGGGGGGCGCACAGATACGCAGTATTTT.

Many counts were recorded for this clonotype. V is TRBV7-9 and J is TRBJ2-2, with 7 bases matching TRBD2. Germline loops: CDR1 SEHNR, CDR2 FQNEAQ (reference sequence). The ends lost 5 bases at V and 1 base at J; junction bases unmatched: 7. This CDR3 region has 16 residues. This chain's CDR3 is CASSRGERENTGELFF. Here the CDR3 DNA reads TGTGCCAGCAGCCGGGGGGAGAGGGAGAACACCGGGGAGCTGTTTTTT.

The genes are TRBV7-2 and TRBJ2-5; 7 nucleotides align to TRBD2. This CDR3 has 13 amino acids. Germline loops: CDR1 SGHTA, CDR2 FQGNSA. The V and J ends lost 6 bases and 4 bases, in that order; junction bases with no gene match: 5. The CDR3 spells CASRSGGLETQYF. CDR3 nucleotides: TGTGCCAGCAGATCGGGGGGATTAGAGACCCAGTACTTC.